A selection of T cell receptor beta chains follows, all from one sample in a study of OX40 agonist ivuxolimab in advanced cancers. TCRdb keeps only in-frame clones here, not all; method: immunoSEQ multiplex PCR. Altogether some 46,000 clones are present, approximately 85% being singletons, with the ten largest covering 18%. The sample in question was CD4+ or CD8+ T cells sorted from blood, obtained in a trial of the OX40 agonist ivuxolimab. The receptors stem from an adult with an advanced solid tumor such as melanoma, head and neck, liver or kidney cancer. CDR3s include the opening cysteine and the closing phenylalanine or tryptophan. A D gene is named only where the DNA matches it firmly. Some rows have no size entry. The others give once, few or many, or a class for an expanded clone.

NA	TRBV28	TRBJ2-5	TRBD2	TGTGCCAGCAGACTAGCGGTACAAGAGACCCAGTACTTC	CASRLAVQETQYF
NA	TRBV4-1	TRBJ2-7	TRBD1	TGCGCCAGCAGCCAAGGACAGGGGGGACCCTACGAGCAGTACTTC	CASSQGQGGPYEQYF
NA	TRBV4-3	TRBJ1-2	TRBD1	TGCGCCAGCAGCCAAGACCCCTCCGGGACAGGCTATGGCTACACCTTC	CASSQDPSGTGYGYTF
few	TRBV7-9	TRBJ2-7	NA	TGTGCCAGCAGCGGTTCCTACGAGCAGTACTTC	CASSGSYEQYF
NA	TRBV2	TRBJ1-2	TRBD1	TGTGCCAGCGGGACAGGGGGCGACTATGGCTACACCTTC	CASGTGGDYGYTF
NA	TRBV4-1	TRBJ2-1	NA	TGCGCCAGCAGCCAAGAATTGGCCAGGGGCTACAATGAGCAGTTCTTC	CASSQELARGYNEQFF
NA	TRBV4-3	TRBJ2-1	TRBD2	TGCGCCAGCAGCCAAGAGACTAGCCGCCATGAGCAGTTCTTC	CASSQETSRHEQFF
NA	TRBV19	TRBJ1-1	NA	TGTGCCAGTAGCATAGACAGTTCCCTGTACACTGAAGCTTTCTTT	CASSIDSSLYTEAFF
NA	TRBV6-5	TRBJ2-1	NA	TGTGCCAGCAGTACAGGTCTCAATGAGCAGTTCTTC	CASSTGLNEQFF
NA	TRBV7-2	TRBJ2-7	NA	TGTGCCAGCAGCTCGGGACCAGCCGACTACGAGCAGTACTTC	CASSSGPADYEQYF
once	TRBV29-1	TRBJ1-2	NA	TGCAGCGTTGACGGGGGGACGGGAAAGTATGGCTACACCTTC	CSVDGGTGKYGYTF